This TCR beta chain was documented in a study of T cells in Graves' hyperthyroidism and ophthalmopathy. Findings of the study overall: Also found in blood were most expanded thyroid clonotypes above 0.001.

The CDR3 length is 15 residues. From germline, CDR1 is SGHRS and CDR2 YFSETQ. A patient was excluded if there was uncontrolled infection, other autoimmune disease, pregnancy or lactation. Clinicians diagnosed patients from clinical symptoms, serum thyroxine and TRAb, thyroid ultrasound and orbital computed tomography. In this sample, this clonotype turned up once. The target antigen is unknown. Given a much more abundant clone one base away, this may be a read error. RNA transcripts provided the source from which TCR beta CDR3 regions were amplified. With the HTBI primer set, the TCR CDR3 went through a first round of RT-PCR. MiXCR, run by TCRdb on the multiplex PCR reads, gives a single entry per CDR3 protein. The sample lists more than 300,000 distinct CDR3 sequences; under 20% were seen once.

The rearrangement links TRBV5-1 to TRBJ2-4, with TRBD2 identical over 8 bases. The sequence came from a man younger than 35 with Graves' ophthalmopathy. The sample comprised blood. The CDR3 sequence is CAGSFSGDVKNIQYF. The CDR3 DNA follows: TGCGCCGGCAGCTTTAGCGGGGACGTCAAAAACATTCAGTACTTC.